The following is a T cell receptor (beta chain) sequence with its context. The antigen is not known. Distinct nucleotide sequences in the sample also encode this CDR3. Naive CD8 cells lacked CD45RO, underwent positive selection for CCR7 and left out terminally differentiated effector memory CD45RA+ cells. The CDR3 sequence is 14 residues long. Germline V lookup: CDR1 MGHRA, CDR2 YSYEKL. The V end was cut by 0 bases, the J end by 1 base, with 6 bases between. Produced via immunoSEQ multiplex PCR; TCRdb's table is partial and in-frame only. The sample contains around 2,000,000 clones, about 95% of which appear only once. These data originate in a study of shared clonotypes between healthy human individuals. Study conclusions and caveats: Generally, estimated richness proved larger in naive subsets than it did in memory subsets.

The sample consisted of naive CD8+ T cells sorted from blood. V and J are TRBV4-1 and TRBJ1-1; D unclear. This receptor was obtained from a man between 18 and 35 years old in good health. CDR3 sequence: CASSQDRGNTEAFF. The CDR3 DNA sequence: TGCGCCAGCAGCCAAGATCGAGGGAACACTGAAGCTTTCTTT.